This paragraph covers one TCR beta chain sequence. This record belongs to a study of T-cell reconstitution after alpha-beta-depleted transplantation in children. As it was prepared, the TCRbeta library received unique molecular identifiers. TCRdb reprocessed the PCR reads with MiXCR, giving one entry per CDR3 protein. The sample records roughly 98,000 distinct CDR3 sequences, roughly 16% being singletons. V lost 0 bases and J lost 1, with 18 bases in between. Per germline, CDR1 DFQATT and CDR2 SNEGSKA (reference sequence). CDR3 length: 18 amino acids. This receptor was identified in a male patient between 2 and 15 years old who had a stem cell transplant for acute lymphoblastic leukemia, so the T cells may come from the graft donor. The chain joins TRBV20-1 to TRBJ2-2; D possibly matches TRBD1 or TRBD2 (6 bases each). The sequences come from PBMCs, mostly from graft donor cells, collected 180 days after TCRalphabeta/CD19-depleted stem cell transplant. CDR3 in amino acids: CSARDGGPSGGNTGELFF. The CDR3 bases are TGCAGTGCTAGAGATGGGGGCCCTTCCGGGGGGAACACCGGGGAGCTGTTTTTT.